The text below deals with one T cell receptor (beta chain). J lost 4 bases, V lost 2 bases, and 7 bases had no gene match. CDR1 is SGHTA, CDR2 FQGNSA, per germline. There are 16 residues in the CDR3. The sample originates from a study of blood T cell repertoires in COVID-19. Measured with immunoSEQ multiplex PCR; TCRdb has only the in-frame clones, and not every one. The sample lists over 150,000 clones; 75% to 80% were seen once. Sequencing was done on a sample of peripheral blood. The gene calls are TRBV7-2 and TRBJ2-7; 11 bases map to TRBD2. The sequence came from a woman between 65 and 79 years old with acute or convalescent COVID-19. CDR3 DNA sequence: TGTGCCAGCAGCTTACTCCCCCTAGCGGGAGGTTACGAGCAGTACTTC. Residues: CASSLLPLAGGYEQYF.